These T cell receptor beta chains were read from a single sample in a study of T cell clonotyping in hematopoietic cell transplantation. Clones were read by immunoSEQ multiplex PCR, and TCRdb kept only the in-frame ones, dropping some. The top ten clones hold approximately 0.94% of a sample with tens of thousands of clones, 95% of them seen once. The sample comprised peripheral blood mononuclear cells. The receptors originated from a young man in good health. Some clones in this sample may be carry-over from other donors' samples. CDR3s leave out the opening cysteine and the closing phenylalanine or tryptophan. Each record gives: J gene, V gene, CDR3 protein.

j_call: TRBJ1-1; v_call: TRBV27; cdr3_aa: ASSSTLPGNTEAF
j_call: TRBJ1-6; v_call: TRBV6-4; cdr3_aa: ASSDSASDKSPLH
j_call: TRBJ1-4; v_call: TRBV6-1; cdr3_aa: ASSQARQEKLF
j_call: TRBJ1-1; v_call: TRBV10-3; cdr3_aa: AISESTEAF
j_call: TRBJ2-3; v_call: TRBV2; cdr3_aa: ASIGVASGGGTDTQY
j_call: TRBJ2-4; v_call: TRBV7-9; cdr3_aa: ASSMPGLAKNIQY
j_call: TRBJ2-5; v_call: TRBV7-7; cdr3_aa: ASSLNGPSETQY
j_call: TRBJ2-3; v_call: TRBV13; cdr3_aa: ASSAPLAGGTDTQY
j_call: TRBJ2-7; v_call: TRBV7-8; cdr3_aa: ASSLFRLAVSYEQY
j_call: TRBJ1-1; v_call: TRBV5-8; cdr3_aa: ASSSRQGLGNTEAF
j_call: TRBJ2-7; v_call: TRBV6-5; cdr3_aa: ASRAGIRYEQY
j_call: TRBJ2-3; v_call: TRBV4-2; cdr3_aa: ASSQEGSSGGFADTQY
j_call: TRBJ1-6; v_call: TRBV25-1; cdr3_aa: ASSGAGDNSPLH
j_call: TRBJ1-2; v_call: TRBV6-1; cdr3_aa: ASSRPDRLYGYT
j_call: TRBJ1-6; v_call: TRBV19; cdr3_aa: ASSYSNSPLH
j_call: TRBJ2-7; v_call: TRBV27; cdr3_aa: ASSFDRGTSYEQY
j_call: TRBJ2-7; v_call: TRBV9; cdr3_aa: ASSAGLASPYEQY
j_call: TRBJ1-2; v_call: TRBV5-1; cdr3_aa: ASSLGQGPYGYT
j_call: TRBJ2-7; v_call: TRBV11-3; cdr3_aa: ASSIQGQGRAKY
j_call: TRBJ1-1; v_call: TRBV5-4; cdr3_aa: ASSVRGRDTEAF
j_call: TRBJ2-6; v_call: TRBV30; cdr3_aa: AWSTMRSGANVLT
j_call: TRBJ2-7; v_call: TRBV6-1; cdr3_aa: ASSEGGASYEQY
j_call: TRBJ1-1; v_call: TRBV2; cdr3_aa: ASSEQVNTEAF
j_call: TRBJ1-1; v_call: TRBV30; cdr3_aa: AWTSRRTTNTEAF
j_call: TRBJ1-5; v_call: TRBV5-6; cdr3_aa: ASSKGTGGLQPQH
j_call: TRBJ2-2; v_call: TRBV6-4; cdr3_aa: ASGTGDTGELF
j_call: TRBJ1-2; v_call: TRBV28; cdr3_aa: ASRSEYGYT
j_call: TRBJ2-3; v_call: TRBV6-1; cdr3_aa: ASVRATPDTQY